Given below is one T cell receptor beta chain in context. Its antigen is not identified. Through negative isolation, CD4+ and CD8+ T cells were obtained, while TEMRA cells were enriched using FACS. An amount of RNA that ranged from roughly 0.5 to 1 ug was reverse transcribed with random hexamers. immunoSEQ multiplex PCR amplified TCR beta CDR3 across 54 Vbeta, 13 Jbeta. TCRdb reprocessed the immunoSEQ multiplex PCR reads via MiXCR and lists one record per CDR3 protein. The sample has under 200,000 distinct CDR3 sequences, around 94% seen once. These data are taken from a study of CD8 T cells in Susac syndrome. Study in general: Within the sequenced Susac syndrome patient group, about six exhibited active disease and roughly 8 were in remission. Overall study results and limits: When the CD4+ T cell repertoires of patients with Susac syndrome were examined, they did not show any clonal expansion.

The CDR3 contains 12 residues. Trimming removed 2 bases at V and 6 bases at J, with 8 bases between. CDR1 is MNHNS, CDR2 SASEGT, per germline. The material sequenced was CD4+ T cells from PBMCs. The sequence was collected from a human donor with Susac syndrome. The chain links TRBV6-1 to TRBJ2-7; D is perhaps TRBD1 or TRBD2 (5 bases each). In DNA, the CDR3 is TGTGCCAGCAGTGAACTCGGGGCCGAGCAGTACTTC. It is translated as CASSELGAEQYF.